A single sample is the source of the 30 T cell receptor beta chains below, sequenced in a study of T cell changes during pregnancy in multiple sclerosis. Measured with immunoSEQ multiplex PCR; TCRdb has only the in-frame clones, and not every one. The table includes 90,000 to 95,000 clones, roughly 93% detected once. Material: peripheral blood, obtained in the first trimester of pregnancy. Receptors originate from a female donor with multiple sclerosis, enrolled in a pregnancy study.

This sequence joins TRBV5-4 and TRBJ1-2; no firm D call. CDR3 size: 13 residues. Germline assignment: CDR1 SGHNT and CDR2 YYREEE (reference sequence). V lost 0 bases to trimming and J lost 4 bases, with 7 bases between them. The CDR3 loop reads CASSLVPLYGYTF. As DNA, the CDR3 is TGTGCCAGCAGCTTGGTCCCCCTCTATGGCTACACCTTC.

This clone was seen only once. The rearrangement uses TRBV7-3 and TRBJ2-3; 11 bases align to TRBD2. This CDR3 is built from 16 residues. CDR1 is SGHTA, CDR2 FQGTGA, per germline. J gave up 6 bases and V 1 base, and 6 bases lay outside the gene matches. DNA of the CDR3: TGTGCCAGCAGCTTAATTGGTAGCGGGGGGGCTGATACGCAGTATTTT. Its protein is CASSLIGSGGADTQYF.

The chain has TRBV13 and TRBJ2-2; D is perhaps TRBD2 (5 bases). V was clipped by 5 bases and J by 5 bases, with 12 bases between them. This CDR3 comprises 14 residues. Germline V gene lookup returns CDR1 PRHDT and CDR2 FYEKMQ (reference sequence). The DNA of the CDR3 is TGTGCCAGCAGCACAGAGGGCCAAACCGGGGAGCTGTTTTTT. It encodes CASSTEGQTGELFF.

This clone was seen many times. Other DNA variants within this sample encode the same CDR3. The rearrangement joins TRBV19 to TRBJ2-7; TRBD2 aligns across 9 bases. Germline V gene lookup returns CDR1 LNHDA and CDR2 SQIVND (reference sequence). The CDR3 runs 15 residues. Unmatched junction bases numbered 6, after V lost 3 bases and J lost 3 bases. In DNA, the CDR3 is TGTGCCAGTAGTATTATAAGCGGGGGGATCTACGAGCAGTACTTC. Translated, it gives CASSIISGGIYEQYF.

The chain links TRBV7-8 to TRBJ1-2; D call uncertain. CDR3 length: 12 residues. CDR1 is SGHVS, CDR2 FQNEAQ, per germline. The V and J ends lost 1 base and 6 bases respectively, with 6 bases between them. The CDR3 sequence: CASSLVADGYTF. CDR3 DNA: TGTGCCAGCAGCTTAGTGGCGGATGGCTACACCTTC.

This clone has just a few counts. V gene TRBV5-4 combines with J gene TRBJ2-1; 14 nucleotides match TRBD2. Germline V gives CDR1 SGHNT, CDR2 YYREEE (reference sequence). Trimming at V came to 7 bases and at J to 9 bases, leaving 3 bases not matched to a gene. This CDR3 region has 13 residues. CDR3: CASGLAGGGEQFF. DNA of the CDR3: TGTGCCAGCGGACTAGCGGGGGGCGGTGAGCAGTTCTTC. The variable domain in full, completed from reference TRBV5-4 and TRBJ2-1, reads ETGVTQSPTHLIKTRGQQVTLRCSSQSGHNTVSWYQQALGQGPQFIFQYYREEENGRGNFPPRFSGLQFPNYSSELNVNALELDDSALYLCASGLAGGGEQFFGPGTRLTVL.

The chain uses TRBV7-2 and TRBJ2-5; D is perhaps TRBD1 (5 bases). CDR3 length: 14 residues. V gave up 7 bases and J gave up 4 bases, with 16 bases separating them. The germline V gene encodes CDR1 SGHTA and CDR2 FQGNSA. The CDR3 protein is CASNERGGVETQYF. The CDR3 DNA is TGTGCCAGCAACGAAAGGGGTGGGGTAGAGACCCAGTACTTC.

The chain joins TRBV7-9 to TRBJ2-7; TRBD1 aligns across 10 bases. The junction had 6 bases not matched to a gene; V was cut back by 5 bases and J by 5 bases. The germline gives CDR1 SEHNR, CDR2 FQNEAQ (reference sequence). This CDR3 region has 14 residues. The CDR3 DNA reads as TGTGCCAGCAGCCACCGGGACAGGGGCCACGAGCAGTACTTC. Translation gives CASSHRDRGHEQYF.

The gene calls are TRBV9 and TRBJ1-2; 7 nucleotides line up with TRBD1. The trim removed 3 bases at V and 4 bases at J, leaving 6 bases unmatched. The CDR3 loop spans 14 amino acids. Germline V gene lookup returns CDR1 SGDLS and CDR2 YYNGEE. The CDR3 DNA is TGTGCCAGCAGCGGACGGGACAGCCTCTATGGCTACACCTTC. It encodes CASSGRDSLYGYTF. Complete variable domain (other parts from reference TRBV9 and TRBJ1-2): DSGVTQTPKHLITATGQRVTLRCSPRSGDLSVYWYQQSLDQGLQFLIQYYNGEERAKGNILERFSAQQFPDLHSELNLSSLELGDSALYFCASSGRDSLYGYTFGSGTRLTVV.

The chain couples TRBV30 to TRBJ1-2; D unclear. CDR1 is GTSNPN and CDR2 is SVGIG in the germline V gene (reference sequence). The CDR3 length is 15 residues. The ends were cut back, 0 bases at V and 6 bases at J, with 17 bases in the middle. CDR3 sequence (DNA): TGTGCCTGGAGTGTACCCTGGCTGAATCGGGATGGCTACACCTTC. Amino acid sequence: CAWSVPWLNRDGYTF.

V and J are TRBV27 and TRBJ2-7; TRBD2 is a possible D gene (5 bases). CDR3 length equals 21 residues. V dropped 6 bases and J dropped 3 bases, with 36 bases sitting between them. The germline V gene encodes CDR1 MNHEY and CDR2 SMNVEV (reference sequence). CDR3 sequence (DNA): TGTGCCAGCAGCCCGTTGGTGATGCCGCCGGGTAATTTGCGGGTGATCTACGAGCAGTACTTC. Translating it yields CASSPLVMPPGNLRVIYEQYF.

The DNA for the CDR3 is TGTGCCAGCAGCGTAGCGGGGTCCGAGCAGTACTTC. Residues: CASSVAGSEQYF. The rearrangement joins TRBV9 to TRBJ2-7; perhaps TRBD2 as D (5 bases). Germline values: CDR1 SGDLS, CDR2 YYNGEE. The CDR3 consists of 12 residues. Trimming removed 0 bases at V and 6 bases at J, with 7 bases between.

This rearrangement joins TRBV6-1 to TRBJ1-4, with TRBD1 matching over 8 bases. The V segment lost 6 bases and the J segment 3 bases; nucleotides outside the gene matches: 3. CDR3 length: 14 amino acids. Germline CDR1 MNHNS, CDR2 SASEGT. CDR3 region: CASSDRGSNEKLFF. The CDR3 nucleotides are TGTGCCAGCAGCGACAGGGGTTCTAATGAAAAACTGTTTTTT.

A single count supports this clone. The chain combines TRBV5-1 with TRBJ1-1, with D perhaps TRBD1 (6 bases). Trimming removed 0 bases from V and 8 bases from J, with 14 bases in between. Germline CDR1 and CDR2: SGHRS and YFSETQ. The CDR3 length is 14 residues. This CDR3 reads CASSLAGERGEAFF. CDR3 bases: TGCGCCAGCAGCTTGGCTGGAGAGAGGGGGGAAGCTTTCTTT. The full variable domain, its missing parts supplied by reference TRBV5-1 and TRBJ1-1, is KAGVTQTPRYLIKTRGQQVTLSCSPISGHRSVSWYQQTPGQGLQFLFEYFSETQRNKGNFPGRFSGRQFSNSRSEMNVSTLELGDSALYLCASSLAGERGEAFFGQGTRLTVV.

The J gene is TRBJ2-7, the V gene TRBV2, with 7 positions matching TRBD1. This CDR3 spans 13 amino acids. Germline CDR1 is SNHLY and CDR2 is FYNNEI. The J segment lost 12 bases and the V segment lost 6 bases, leaving 14 bases of the junction unmatched. CDR3 DNA sequence: TGTGCCAGCAGGACCATTAGAAACAGGGGTCTGTACTTC. Protein product: CASRTIRNRGLYF.

The count of this clone is one. The rearrangement uses TRBV6-5 and TRBJ1-1; no definite D call. Germline V CDR1 and CDR2: MNHEY, SVGAGI. Trimming cost V 3 bases and J 4 bases, with 9 bases left between them. The length of the CDR3 is 13 residues. DNA of the CDR3: TGTGCCAGCAGTTATCGCTTGAGCACTGAAGCTTTCTTT. Its translation: CASSYRLSTEAFF.

The chain joins TRBV27 to TRBJ2-1; 12 bases agree with TRBD2. The CDR3 consists of 18 residues. Trimming at V came to 8 bases and at J to 1 base, leaving 12 bases not matched to a gene. The germline V gene has CDR1 MNHEY and CDR2 SMNVEV (reference sequence). CDR3 region: CASQSLAGGLESYNEQFF. The CDR3 DNA reads TGTGCCAGCCAATCCCTAGCGGGGGGGCTCGAATCCTACAATGAGCAGTTCTTC.

The table lists this clone with a count of one. This chain uses TRBV2 with TRBJ1-1; possible D gene TRBD1, 6 bases. This CDR3 is built from 13 residues. The V gene lost 7 bases and the J gene lost 4 bases, with 13 bases spanning the gap. Germline CDR1 SNHLY, CDR2 FYNNEI. The CDR3 loop reads CASTQGLGTEAFF. The CDR3 DNA sequence: TGTGCCAGCACTCAGGGGTTGGGCACTGAAGCTTTCTTT.

This chain joins TRBV7-9 and TRBJ2-1; 9 bases map to TRBD2. J lost 1 base, V lost 4 bases, and 8 bases had no gene match. This CDR3 comprises 17 residues. Germline-derived CDR1 and CDR2 are SEHNR and FQNEAQ (reference sequence). The CDR3 DNA sequence: TGTGCCAGCAGCTCCCCTCCAAGCGGGGGGTCCTACAATGAGCAGTTCTTC. Translating gives CASSSPPSGGSYNEQFF.

The rearrangement joins TRBV10-2 to TRBJ2-7; TRBD1 matches 7 bases. This CDR3 comprises 16 residues. The germline V gene has CDR1 WSHSY and CDR2 SAAADI. Unmatched junction bases numbered 12, after V lost 7 bases and J lost 0 bases. The CDR3 reads CASTHEGGYSSYEQYF. CDR3 coding DNA: TGCGCCAGCACCCATGAAGGGGGCTACAGCTCCTACGAGCAGTACTTC.

The chain combines TRBV27 with TRBJ2-2; a weak D match, TRBD2 (6 bases). This CDR3 comprises 12 residues. Trimming cost V 7 bases and J 5 bases, with 8 bases left between them. The germline V gene has CDR1 MNHEY and CDR2 SMNVEV (reference sequence). The CDR3 coding sequence is TGTGCCAGCAACCGGGGGACCGGGGAGCTGTTTTTT. Translating gives CASNRGTGELFF.

The chain has TRBV6-5 and TRBJ1-5, with unresolved D. V was clipped by 2 bases and J by 0 bases, with 8 bases between them. Germline CDR1 MNHEY, CDR2 SVGAGI. This CDR3 is built from 15 residues. In DNA, the CDR3 is TGTGCCAGCAGTTACACAGCGGATAGCAATCAGCCCCAGCATTTT. Its translation: CASSYTADSNQPQHF.

This chain uses TRBV6-1 with TRBJ1-4; 9 bases agree with TRBD1. This CDR3 spans 15 amino acids. Germline CDR1 reads MNHNS; CDR2 reads SASEGT. Losses at the gene ends were 7 bases for V and 7 bases for J; bases not matched to a gene: 10. CDR3 region: CASTPPGQGGEKLFF. As DNA, the CDR3 is TGTGCCAGCACCCCACCGGGACAGGGTGGTGAAAAACTGTTTTTT.

The genes are TRBV7-8 and TRBJ2-7; TRBD1 matches at 9 bases. The CDR3 loop spans 16 amino acids. The V gene's germline CDR1 is SGHVS and CDR2 FQNEAQ. The V segment lost 1 base and the J segment 0 bases; nucleotides outside the gene matches: 4. This chain's CDR3 is CASSLGGTGISYEQYF. CDR3 DNA sequence: TGTGCCAGCAGCTTAGGGGGGACAGGGATCTCCTACGAGCAGTACTTC.

V is TRBV6-1 and J is TRBJ2-3, with D possibly TRBD2 on 6 matching bases. This CDR3 is built from 15 residues. Trimming took off 6 bases at V and 5 bases at J, with 18 bases between the two ends. Germline CDR1 MNHNS, CDR2 SASEGT. CDR3 residues: CASRSGGNGLDTQYF. The CDR3 coding sequence is TGTGCCAGCAGGAGTGGGGGGAATGGATTAGATACGCAGTATTTT.

The rearrangement links TRBV9 to TRBJ1-2; D gene ambiguous. This CDR3 has 14 residues. From germline, CDR1 is SGDLS and CDR2 YYNGEE. V was cut by 3 bases and J by 4 bases, with 13 bases left in between. CDR3 coding DNA: TGTGCCAGCAGCGCCCCGGAGGGTCCCTATGGCTACACCTTC. It codes for CASSAPEGPYGYTF.

The CDR3 DNA reads as TGTGCCAGCAGGGAGACAGGGAGTAACTATGGCTACACCTTC. Residues: CASRETGSNYGYTF. This chain connects TRBV6-1 to TRBJ1-2, with 7 bases aligning to TRBD1. This CDR3 region has 14 residues. Per the germline V gene, CDR1 is MNHNS and CDR2 is SASEGT. J lost 1 base, V lost 6 bases, and 5 bases had no gene match.

The rearrangement links TRBV7-8 to TRBJ2-7, with 12 bases matching TRBD2. The CDR3 runs 16 residues. Germline CDR1 reads SGHVS; CDR2 reads FQNEAQ. Trimming at V came to 5 bases and at J to 0 bases, leaving 5 bases not matched to a gene. The CDR3 sequence is CASSAGLAGSSYEQYF. DNA of the CDR3: TGTGCCAGCAGCGCAGGACTAGCGGGAAGCTCCTACGAGCAGTACTTC.

This clone was seen just once. The J gene is TRBJ2-7, the V gene TRBV27, with 10 nucleotides matching TRBD1. CDR3 length: 13 amino acids. The V gene's germline CDR1 is MNHEY and CDR2 SMNVEV (reference sequence). V lost 8 bases and J lost 5; bases outside the gene matches: 6. The CDR3 sequence: CASRIGTGDEQYF. The DNA of the CDR3 is TGTGCCAGCCGGATCGGGACAGGGGACGAGCAGTACTTC.

The chain uses TRBV5-1 and TRBJ2-3, with TRBD2 matching over 14 bases. This CDR3 comprises 18 residues. With V trimmed by 4 bases and J by 2 bases, 9 bases remained unmatched. Germline V lookup: CDR1 SGHRS, CDR2 YFSETQ. The CDR3: CASSARLAGGPITDTQYF. The CDR3 nucleotides are TGCGCCAGCAGCGCCCGACTAGCGGGGGGGCCAATCACAGATACGCAGTATTTT.